The rows below give T cell receptor beta chains drawn from one sample of a study of Ad26.COV2.S vaccination and SARS-CoV-2 variants. Here immunoSEQ multiplex PCR was the method, and the copy in TCRdb shows in-frame clones only, minus some. This table has around 450,000 clones, roughly 89% appearing once. Source: peripheral blood, taken in a trial of Ad26.COV2.S vaccine versus placebo. The origin of the receptors is a person between 18 and 59 years old who received the Ad26.COV2.S COVID-19 vaccine or a placebo. The CDR3 runs from the conserved cysteine through the conserved F or W. D genes are given only for firm matches. Expanded clones get a size class; other rows say once, few or many, or leave the size out.

V,J,D,size,CDR3,DNA
TRBV7-3,TRBJ2-4,NA,NA,CASSLKCGTVVLKAKNIQYF,TGTGCCAGCAGCCTAAAATGTGGGACGGTCGTTCTAAAAGCCAAAAACATTCAGTACTTC
TRBV5-6,TRBJ1-5,NA,NA,CASSLGRRNQPQHF,TGTGCCAGCAGCTTAGGACGGCGCAATCAGCCCCAGCATTTT
TRBV7-2,TRBJ2-5,TRBD2,once,CASSFLPLAGGQETQYF,TGTGCCAGCAGCTTTCTGCCACTAGCGGGGGGCCAAGAGACCCAGTACTTC
TRBV18,TRBJ2-5,NA,NA,CASSQGDWGTQYF,TGTGCCAGCTCACAGGGGGACTGGGGGACCCAGTACTTC
TRBV28,TRBJ2-5,TRBD2,NA,CASSALAGVQETQYF,TGTGCCAGCAGTGCACTAGCGGGGGTTCAGGAGACCCAGTACTTC
TRBV12-5,TRBJ2-3,NA,NA,CASGRDSTDTQYF,TGTGCTAGTGGCCGCGACAGCACAGATACGCAGTATTTT
TRBV11-3,TRBJ1-3,NA,NA,CASSLGGISGNTIYF,TGTGCCAGCAGCTTAGGGGGTATCTCTGGAAACACCATATATTTT
TRBV5-1,TRBJ2-1,TRBD2,NA,CASSFNSGGTYNEQFF,TGCGCCAGCAGCTTTAATAGCGGGGGAACCTACAATGAGCAGTTCTTC
TRBV12-5,TRBJ2-1,NA,NA,CASGLLVRGGTIYNEQFF,TGTGCTAGTGGTTTGCTAGTCCGTGGCGGGACCATTTACAATGAGCAGTTCTTC
TRBV6-2/TRBV6-3,TRBJ2-7,NA,NA,CASSYSQTSISYEQYF,TGTGCCAGCAGTTACTCTCAGACAAGTATTTCCTACGAGCAGTACTTC
TRBV7-3,TRBJ1-1,TRBD1,NA,CASSISGGHTEAFF,TGTGCCAGCAGCATCTCAGGGGGGCACACTGAAGCTTTCTTT
TRBV5-1,TRBJ2-2,NA,NA,CASSTAQNTGELFF,TGCGCCAGCAGCACGGCCCAGAACACCGGGGAGCTGTTTTTT
TRBV11-3,TRBJ2-1,NA,NA,CASSLGPRGEQFF,TGTGCCAGCAGCTTAGGTCCACGAGGGGAGCAGTTCTTC
TRBV10-2,TRBJ1-5,NA,once,CASSDILGRRGPQHF,TGCGCCAGCAGTGATATTCTGGGCAGACGCGGGCCCCAGCATTTT
TRBV4-3,TRBJ2-2,TRBD2,NA,CASSQGDVAGGTGELFF,TGCGCCAGCAGCCAAGGAGACGTAGCGGGGGGAACCGGGGAGCTGTTTTTT
TRBV6-6,TRBJ2-7,TRBD1,NA,CASSYNQGVYEQYF,TGTGCCAGCAGTTACAACCAGGGGGTGTACGAGCAGTACTTC
TRBV7-8,TRBJ2-3,NA,NA,CASSLGGGHVTQYF,TGTGCCAGCAGCTTAGGGGGGGGACACGTTACGCAGTATTTT
TRBV18,TRBJ1-1,NA,NA,CASSGQNPGSFF,TGTGCCAGCTCCGGACAGAATCCGGGATCTTTCTTT
TRBV7-3,TRBJ1-1,NA,NA,CASSPGRDTEAFF,TGTGCCAGCAGCCCCGGTAGGGACACTGAAGCTTTCTTT
TRBV5-8,TRBJ2-3,TRBD2,NA,CASSTGTSGVVDTQYF,TGTGCCAGCAGCACGGGGACTAGCGGGGTTGTAGATACGCAGTATTTT
TRBV7-9,TRBJ2-3,NA,many,CASSFQTRTTDTQYF,TGTGCCAGCAGCTTCCAAACAAGAACCACAGATACGCAGTATTTT
TRBV11-1,TRBJ2-2,NA,NA,CASSLGPFTAPGELFF,TGTGCCAGCAGCTTAGGGCCGTTTACTGCCCCCGGGGAGCTGTTTTTT
TRBV24-1,TRBJ1-2,TRBD1,NA,CATSAEDRGMEGYTF,TGTGCCACCAGTGCTGAGGACAGGGGGATGGAAGGCTACACCTTC
TRBV9,TRBJ2-1,NA,NA,CASSVSLFGVSGGNEQFF,TGTGCCAGCAGCGTAAGCCTTTTTGGCGTTTCAGGAGGCAATGAGCAGTTCTTC
TRBV4-2,TRBJ2-5,NA,NA,CASSQDFLRDGLQETQYF,TGTGCCAGCAGCCAAGATTTCCTGCGGGATGGCTTACAAGAGACCCAGTACTTC
TRBV30,TRBJ1-1,NA,once,CAWSVYPDRSTEAFF,TGTGCCTGGAGTGTTTACCCTGACAGAAGCACTGAAGCTTTCTTT
TRBV4-2,TRBJ1-1,NA,NA,CASSQGETGLREAFF,TGTGCCAGCAGCCAAGGGGAGACAGGCCTCCGTGAAGCTTTCTTT
TRBV5-4,TRBJ2-7,NA,NA,CASSLGPPAGGSREQYF,TGTGCCAGCAGCTTGGGGCCGCCGGCAGGGGGGAGTCGCGAGCAGTACTTC
TRBV12-3/TRBV12-4,TRBJ1-1,NA,NA,CASNLTPTEAFF,TGTGCCAGCAACCTGACCCCCACTGAAGCTTTCTTT
TRBV6-2/TRBV6-3,TRBJ1-1,NA,NA,CASSSSGVLQGNTEAFF,TGTGCCAGCAGTTCGAGCGGGGTCCTACAGGGAAATACTGAAGCTTTCTTT
TRBV6-6,TRBJ1-5,NA,NA,CASSPTIRPRNQPQHF,TGTGCCAGCAGTCCCACCATAAGACCGAGAAATCAGCCCCAGCATTTT
TRBV3-1/TRBV3-2,TRBJ2-1,TRBD2,NA,CASSLGLLNYNEQFF,TGTGCCAGCAGCCTGGGACTACTAAACTACAATGAGCAGTTCTTC
TRBV5-4,TRBJ2-3,TRBD2,NA,CASSLGGLVGTDTQYF,TGTGCCAGCAGCTTGGGGGGACTAGTGGGCACAGATACGCAGTATTTT
TRBV5-1,TRBJ1-1,TRBD1,NA,CASSLTGVGTEAFF,TGCGCCAGCAGCTTGACAGGGGTTGGCACTGAAGCTTTCTTT
TRBV19,TRBJ1-1,NA,NA,CASTAQRGYTEAFF,TGTGCCAGTACCGCCCAGAGGGGCTACACTGAAGCTTTCTTT
TRBV3-1/TRBV3-2,TRBJ1-5,NA,NA,CASSHRGRNQPQHF,TGTGCCAGCAGCCATCGCGGGAGAAATCAGCCCCAGCATTTT